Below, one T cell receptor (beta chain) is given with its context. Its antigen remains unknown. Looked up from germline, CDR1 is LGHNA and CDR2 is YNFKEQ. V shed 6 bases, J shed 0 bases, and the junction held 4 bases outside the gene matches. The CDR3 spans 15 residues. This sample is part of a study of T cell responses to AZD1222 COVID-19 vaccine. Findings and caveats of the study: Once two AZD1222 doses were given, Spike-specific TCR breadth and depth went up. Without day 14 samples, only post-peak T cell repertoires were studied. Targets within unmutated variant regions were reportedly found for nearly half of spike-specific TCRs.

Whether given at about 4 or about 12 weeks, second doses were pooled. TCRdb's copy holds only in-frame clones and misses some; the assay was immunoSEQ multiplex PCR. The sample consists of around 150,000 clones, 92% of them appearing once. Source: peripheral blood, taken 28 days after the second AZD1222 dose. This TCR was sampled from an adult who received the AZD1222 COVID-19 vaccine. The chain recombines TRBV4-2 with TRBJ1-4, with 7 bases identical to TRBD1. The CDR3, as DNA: TGTGCCAGCAGAGGACAGGCAGCAACTAATGAAAAACTGTTTTTT. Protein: CASRGQAATNEKLFF.